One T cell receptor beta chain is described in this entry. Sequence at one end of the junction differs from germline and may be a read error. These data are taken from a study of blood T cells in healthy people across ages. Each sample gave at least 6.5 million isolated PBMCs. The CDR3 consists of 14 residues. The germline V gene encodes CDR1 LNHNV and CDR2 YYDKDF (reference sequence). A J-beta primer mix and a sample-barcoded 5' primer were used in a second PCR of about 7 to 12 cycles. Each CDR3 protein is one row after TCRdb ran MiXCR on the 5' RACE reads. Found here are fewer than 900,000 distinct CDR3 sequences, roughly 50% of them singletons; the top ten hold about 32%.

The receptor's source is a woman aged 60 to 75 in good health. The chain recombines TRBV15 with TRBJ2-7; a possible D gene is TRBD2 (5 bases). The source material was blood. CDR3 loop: CASSSRSGVYEQYF. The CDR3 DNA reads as TGTGCCTCCAGCAGCAGGAGCGGAGTTTACGAGCAGTACTTC.